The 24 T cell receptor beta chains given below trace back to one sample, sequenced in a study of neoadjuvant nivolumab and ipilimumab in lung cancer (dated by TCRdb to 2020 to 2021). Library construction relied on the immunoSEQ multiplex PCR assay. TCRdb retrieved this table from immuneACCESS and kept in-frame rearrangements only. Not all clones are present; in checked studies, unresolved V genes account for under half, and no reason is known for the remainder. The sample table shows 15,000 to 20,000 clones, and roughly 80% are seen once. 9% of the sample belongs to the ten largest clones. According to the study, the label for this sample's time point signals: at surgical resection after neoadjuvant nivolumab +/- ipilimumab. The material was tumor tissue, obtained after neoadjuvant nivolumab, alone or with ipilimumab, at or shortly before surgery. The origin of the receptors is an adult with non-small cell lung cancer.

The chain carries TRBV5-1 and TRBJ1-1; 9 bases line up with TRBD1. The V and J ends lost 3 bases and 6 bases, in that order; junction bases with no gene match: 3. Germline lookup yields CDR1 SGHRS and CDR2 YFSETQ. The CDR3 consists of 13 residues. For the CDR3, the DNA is TGCGCCAGCAGCTCGCGGACAGGGGCTGAAGCTTTCTTT. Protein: CASSSRTGAEAFF.

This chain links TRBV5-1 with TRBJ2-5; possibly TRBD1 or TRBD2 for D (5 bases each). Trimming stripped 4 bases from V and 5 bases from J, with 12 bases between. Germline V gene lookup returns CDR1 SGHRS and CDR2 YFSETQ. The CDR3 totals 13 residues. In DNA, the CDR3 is TGCGCCAGCAGCCCGGGACCGGGGGAGACCCAGTACTTC. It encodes CASSPGPGETQYF.

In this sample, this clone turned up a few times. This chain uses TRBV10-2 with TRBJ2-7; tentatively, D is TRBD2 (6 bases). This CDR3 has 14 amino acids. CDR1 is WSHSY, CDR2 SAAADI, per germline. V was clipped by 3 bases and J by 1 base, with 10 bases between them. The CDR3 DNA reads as TGCGCCAGCAGTGACCCCGGGGGATCCTACGAGCAGTACTTC. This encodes CASSDPGGSYEQYF.

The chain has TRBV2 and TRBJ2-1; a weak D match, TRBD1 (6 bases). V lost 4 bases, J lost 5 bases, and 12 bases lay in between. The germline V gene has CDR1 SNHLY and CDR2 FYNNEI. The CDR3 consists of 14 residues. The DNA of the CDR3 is TGTGCCAGCAGTGGGACAGTACACGACAATGAGCAGTTCTTC. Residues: CASSGTVHDNEQFF.

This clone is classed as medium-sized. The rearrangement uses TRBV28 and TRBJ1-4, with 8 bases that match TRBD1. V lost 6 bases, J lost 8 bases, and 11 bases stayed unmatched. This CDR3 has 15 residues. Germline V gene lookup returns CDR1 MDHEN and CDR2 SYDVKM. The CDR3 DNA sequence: TGTGCCAGCAGAGGAGGACAGGGACTGGGCGAAAAACTGTTTTTT. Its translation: CASRGGQGLGEKLFF.

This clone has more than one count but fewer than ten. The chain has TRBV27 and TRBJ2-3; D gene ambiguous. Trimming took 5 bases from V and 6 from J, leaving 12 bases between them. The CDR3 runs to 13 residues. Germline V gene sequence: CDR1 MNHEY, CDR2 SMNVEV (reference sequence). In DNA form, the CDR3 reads TGTGCCAGCAGTGACGATAGTCCGGATACGCAGTATTTT. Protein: CASSDDSPDTQYF.

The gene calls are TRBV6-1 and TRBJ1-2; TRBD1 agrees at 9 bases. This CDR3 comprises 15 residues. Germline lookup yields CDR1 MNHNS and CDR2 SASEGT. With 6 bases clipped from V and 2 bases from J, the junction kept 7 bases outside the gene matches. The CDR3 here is CASRSRDRVNYGYTF. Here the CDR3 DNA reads TGTGCCAGCAGGTCCCGGGACAGGGTCAACTATGGCTACACCTTC.

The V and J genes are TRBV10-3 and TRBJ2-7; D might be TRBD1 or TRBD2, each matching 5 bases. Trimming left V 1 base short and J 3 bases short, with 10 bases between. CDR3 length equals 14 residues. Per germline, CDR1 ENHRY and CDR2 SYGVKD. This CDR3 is CAISEWDGYYEQYF. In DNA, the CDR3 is TGTGCCATCAGTGAGTGGGACGGATACTACGAGCAGTACTTC.

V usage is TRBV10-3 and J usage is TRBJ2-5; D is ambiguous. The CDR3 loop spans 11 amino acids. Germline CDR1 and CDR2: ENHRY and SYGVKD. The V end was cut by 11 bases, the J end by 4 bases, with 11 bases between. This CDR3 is CASLWGETQYF. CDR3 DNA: TGTGCCTCGTTATGGGGAGAGACCCAGTACTTC.

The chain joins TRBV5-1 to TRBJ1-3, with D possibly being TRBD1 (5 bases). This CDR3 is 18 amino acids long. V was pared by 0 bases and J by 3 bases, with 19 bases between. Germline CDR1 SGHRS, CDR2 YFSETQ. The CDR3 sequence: CASSLGGVSIPLGNTIYF. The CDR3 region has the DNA TGCGCCAGCAGCTTGGGGGGGGTCAGTATACCCCTTGGAAACACCATATATTTT.

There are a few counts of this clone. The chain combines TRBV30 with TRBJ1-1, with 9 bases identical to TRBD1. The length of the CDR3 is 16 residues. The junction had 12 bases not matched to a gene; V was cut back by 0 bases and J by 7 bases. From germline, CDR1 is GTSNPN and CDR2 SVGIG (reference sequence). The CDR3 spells CAWSVISPGQGSEAFF. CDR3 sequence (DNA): TGTGCCTGGAGTGTAATTTCCCCGGGACAGGGTAGTGAAGCTTTCTTT.

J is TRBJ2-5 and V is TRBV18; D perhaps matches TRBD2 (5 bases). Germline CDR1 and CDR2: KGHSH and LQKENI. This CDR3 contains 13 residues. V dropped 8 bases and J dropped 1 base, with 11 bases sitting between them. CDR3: CASLRSAQETQYF. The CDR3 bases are TGTGCCAGCCTCCGTAGCGCCCAAGAGACCCAGTACTTC.

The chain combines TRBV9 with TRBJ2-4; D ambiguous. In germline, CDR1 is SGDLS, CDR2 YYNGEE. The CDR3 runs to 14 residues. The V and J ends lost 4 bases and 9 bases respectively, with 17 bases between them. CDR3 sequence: CASSPEDLGSIQYF. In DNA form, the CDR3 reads TGTGCCAGCAGCCCCGAGGACCTCGGCAGCATTCAGTACTTC.

CDR3 nucleotide sequence: TGTGCCAGCAGCTTAATAGGGTACGCTGCTCAGCCCCAGCATTTT. It specifies CASSLIGYAAQPQHF. The chain couples TRBV7-2 to TRBJ1-5, with D unresolved. The germline V and J ends were trimmed by 2 bases and 6 bases, with 14 bases remaining between them. This CDR3 has 15 amino acids. Looked up from germline, CDR1 is SGHTA and CDR2 is FQGNSA.

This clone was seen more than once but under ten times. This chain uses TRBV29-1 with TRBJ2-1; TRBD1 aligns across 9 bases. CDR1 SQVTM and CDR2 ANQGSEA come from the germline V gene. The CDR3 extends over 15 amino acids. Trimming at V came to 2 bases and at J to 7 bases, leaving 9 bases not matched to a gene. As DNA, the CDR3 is TGCAGCGTTGAAACACGAGGGACAGGGTGGAATGAGCAGTTCTTC. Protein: CSVETRGTGWNEQFF.

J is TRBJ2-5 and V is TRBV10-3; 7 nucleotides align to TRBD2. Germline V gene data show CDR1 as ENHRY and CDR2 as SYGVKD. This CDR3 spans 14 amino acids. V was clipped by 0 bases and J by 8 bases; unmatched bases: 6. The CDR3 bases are TGTGCCATCAGTGAGTCGACTAGCAGAACTACCCAGTACTTC. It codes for CAISESTSRTTQYF.

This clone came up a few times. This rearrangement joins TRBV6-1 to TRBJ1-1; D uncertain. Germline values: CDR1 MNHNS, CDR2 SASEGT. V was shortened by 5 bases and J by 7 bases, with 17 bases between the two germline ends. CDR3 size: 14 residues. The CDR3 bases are TGTGCCAGCAGTTTCAGCACGGATATCGATGAAGCTTTCTTT. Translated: CASSFSTDIDEAFF.

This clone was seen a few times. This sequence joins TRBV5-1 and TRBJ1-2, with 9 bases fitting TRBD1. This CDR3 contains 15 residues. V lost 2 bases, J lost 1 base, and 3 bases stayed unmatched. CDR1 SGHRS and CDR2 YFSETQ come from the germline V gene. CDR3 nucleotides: TGCGCCAGCAGCTTCAGGACAGGGGTTAACTATGGCTACACCTTC. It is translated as CASSFRTGVNYGYTF.

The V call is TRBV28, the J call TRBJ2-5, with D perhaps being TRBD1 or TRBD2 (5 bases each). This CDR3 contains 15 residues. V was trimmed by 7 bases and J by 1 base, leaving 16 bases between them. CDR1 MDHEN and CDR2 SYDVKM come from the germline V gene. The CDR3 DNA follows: TGTGCCAGCACCCCGTTTGGGGACGGCCAAGAGACCCAGTACTTC. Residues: CASTPFGDGQETQYF.

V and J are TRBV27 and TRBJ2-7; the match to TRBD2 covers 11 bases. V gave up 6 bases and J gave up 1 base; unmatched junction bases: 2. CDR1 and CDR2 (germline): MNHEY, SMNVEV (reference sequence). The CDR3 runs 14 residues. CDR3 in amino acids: CASRTSGGSYEQYF. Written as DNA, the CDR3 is TGTGCCAGCAGAACTAGCGGGGGTTCCTACGAGCAGTACTTC.

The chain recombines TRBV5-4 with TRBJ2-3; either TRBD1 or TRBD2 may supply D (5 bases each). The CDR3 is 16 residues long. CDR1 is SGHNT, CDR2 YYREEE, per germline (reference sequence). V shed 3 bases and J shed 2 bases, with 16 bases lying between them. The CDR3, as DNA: TGTGCCAGCAGCTCGGGACCTCGACTCTCCACAGATACGCAGTATTTT. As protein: CASSSGPRLSTDTQYF. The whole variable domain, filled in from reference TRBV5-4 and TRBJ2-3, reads ETGVTQSPTHLIKTRGQQVTLRCSSQSGHNTVSWYQQALGQGPQFIFQYYREEENGRGNFPPRFSGLQFPNYSSELNVNALELDDSALYLCASSSGPRLSTDTQYFGPGTRLTVL.

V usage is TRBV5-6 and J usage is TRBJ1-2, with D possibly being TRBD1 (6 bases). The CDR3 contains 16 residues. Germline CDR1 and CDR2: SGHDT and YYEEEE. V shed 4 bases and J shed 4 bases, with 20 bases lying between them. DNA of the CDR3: TGTGCCAGCAGCCGAGGTGGAACAGGGCTTAGCTATGGCTACACCTTC. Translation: CASSRGGTGLSYGYTF.

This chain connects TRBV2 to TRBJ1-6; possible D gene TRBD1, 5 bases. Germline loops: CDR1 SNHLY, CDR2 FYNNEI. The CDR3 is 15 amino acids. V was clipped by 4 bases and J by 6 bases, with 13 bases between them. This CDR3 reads CASSGTTAGNSPLHF. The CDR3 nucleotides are TGTGCCAGCAGTGGGACAACGGCGGGTAATTCACCCCTCCACTTT.

The CDR3 DNA sequence: TGTGCCAGCAGCCCGCATTGGGACAGCCCCTATGGCTACACCTTC. As protein: CASSPHWDSPYGYTF. The rearrangement uses TRBV7-6 and TRBJ1-2; 7 nucleotides match TRBD1. The CDR3 sequence is 15 residues long. The germline V gene has CDR1 SGHVS and CDR2 FNYEAQ. V was pared by 5 bases and J by 4 bases, with 10 bases of the junction left unmatched. The full variable domain, in which reference TRBV7-6 and TRBJ1-2 provide the parts outside the CDR3, is GAGVSQSPRYKVTKRGQDVALRCDPISGHVSLYWYRQALGQGPEFLTYFNYEAQQDKSGLPNDRFSAERPEGSISTLTIQRTEQRDSAMYRCASSPHWDSPYGYTFGSGTRLTVV.